These T cell receptor beta chains were read from a single sample in a study of glioma-infiltrating T cells after dendritic cell vaccination. Assay used: immunoSEQ multiplex PCR; TCRdb lists only in-frame clones, some missing. Found here are approximately 85,000 clones, around 84% of them singletons; the top ten hold 7.5% to 8.5%. The sample in question was blood, obtained after dendritic cell vaccination. These receptors all stem from a human donor with glioblastoma. Each CDR3 is given with its conserved first and last residue. D genes are given only for firm matches. Rows give clone size only sometimes, using once, few, many, or a class for an expanded clone.

v_gene: TRBV5-6; abundance: -; d_gene: -; j_gene: TRBJ2-2; CDR3aa: CASSFGVAGNTGELFF; CDR3nt: TGTGCCAGCAGCTTTGGTGTTGCAGGGAACACCGGGGAGCTGTTTTTT
v_gene: TRBV6-1; abundance: -; d_gene: TRBD2; j_gene: TRBJ2-7; CDR3aa: CASSESESGGAYEQYF; CDR3nt: TGTGCCAGTAGTGAATCCGAAAGCGGGGGGGCCTACGAGCAGTACTTC
v_gene: TRBV7-2; abundance: few; d_gene: TRBD1; j_gene: TRBJ2-6; CDR3aa: CASSSGTGPGANVLTF; CDR3nt: TGTGCCAGCAGCTCCGGGACAGGCCCTGGGGCCAACGTCCTGACTTTC
v_gene: TRBV5-1; abundance: -; d_gene: -; j_gene: TRBJ1-4; CDR3aa: CASSISGRSTNEKLFF; CDR3nt: TGCGCCAGCAGCATCTCAGGGAGGTCAACTAATGAAAAACTGTTTTTT
v_gene: TRBV25-1; abundance: -; d_gene: -; j_gene: TRBJ2-7; CDR3aa: CASSDSSYEQYF; CDR3nt: TGTGCCAGCAGTGACAGCTCCTACGAGCAGTACTTC
v_gene: TRBV9; abundance: once; d_gene: TRBD2; j_gene: TRBJ2-7; CDR3aa: CASSVGGALAGYNEQYF; CDR3nt: TGTGCCAGCAGCGTAGGGGGAGCACTAGCGGGATATAACGAGCAGTACTTC
v_gene: TRBV6-4; abundance: -; d_gene: TRBD1; j_gene: TRBJ2-3; CDR3aa: CASSDSTGPDTQYF; CDR3nt: TGTGCCAGCAGTGACTCGACAGGGCCAGATACGCAGTATTTT
v_gene: TRBV13; abundance: few; d_gene: -; j_gene: TRBJ1-5; CDR3aa: CASSFRGQPQHF; CDR3nt: TGTGCCAGCAGCTTTCGGGGGCAGCCCCAGCATTTT
v_gene: TRBV5-8; abundance: -; d_gene: TRBD1; j_gene: TRBJ1-1; CDR3aa: CASFPRTGGMHTEAFF; CDR3nt: TGTGCCAGCTTCCCCCGTACAGGGGGCATGCACACTGAAGCTTTCTTT
v_gene: TRBV30; abundance: -; d_gene: -; j_gene: TRBJ1-5; CDR3aa: CAWSGSGRTNQPQHF; CDR3nt: TGTGCCTGGAGTGGATCGGGCAGGACAAATCAGCCCCAGCATTTT
v_gene: TRBV28; abundance: -; d_gene: -; j_gene: TRBJ2-7; CDR3aa: CASSFEDSGYEQYF; CDR3nt: TGTGCCAGCAGTTTCGAGGACAGCGGCTACGAGCAGTACTTC
v_gene: TRBV5-6; abundance: -; d_gene: TRBD2; j_gene: TRBJ2-7; CDR3aa: CASSSRTSGGTPKFEQYF; CDR3nt: TGTGCCAGCAGTTCTCGGACTAGCGGGGGGACACCTAAGTTCGAGCAGTACTTC
v_gene: TRBV7-8; abundance: -; d_gene: TRBD1; j_gene: TRBJ2-1; CDR3aa: CASSLEGQGGINEQFF; CDR3nt: TGTGCCAGCAGCTTAGAAGGACAGGGGGGTATCAATGAGCAGTTCTTC
v_gene: TRBV27; abundance: few; d_gene: -; j_gene: TRBJ2-1; CDR3aa: CASKVISGHYNEQFF; CDR3nt: TGTGCCAGCAAAGTAATAAGCGGGCACTACAATGAGCAGTTCTTC
v_gene: TRBV20-1; abundance: -; d_gene: -; j_gene: TRBJ1-2; CDR3aa: CSALDGYTF; CDR3nt: TGCAGTGCTCTCGATGGCTACACCTTC
v_gene: TRBV7-9; abundance: -; d_gene: TRBD2; j_gene: TRBJ2-7; CDR3aa: CASSAGTSAWEQYF; CDR3nt: TGTGCCAGCAGTGCGGGGACTAGCGCTTGGGAGCAGTACTTC
v_gene: TRBV6-5; abundance: few; d_gene: TRBD2; j_gene: TRBJ2-7; CDR3aa: CASSPASGRANEQYF; CDR3nt: TGTGCCAGCAGCCCCGCTAGCGGGAGGGCCAACGAGCAGTACTTC
v_gene: TRBV4-3; abundance: -; d_gene: TRBD1; j_gene: TRBJ2-7; CDR3aa: CASSQYVIGQGDAYEQYF; CDR3nt: TGCGCCAGCAGCCAATACGTGATCGGTCAGGGGGATGCCTACGAGCAGTACTTC
v_gene: TRBV4-1; abundance: -; d_gene: -; j_gene: TRBJ2-1; CDR3aa: CASSQGSTGWGYNEQFF; CDR3nt: TGCGCCAGCAGCCAAGGCTCAACAGGGTGGGGTTACAATGAGCAGTTCTTC
v_gene: TRBV7-9; abundance: -; d_gene: TRBD2; j_gene: TRBJ2-1; CDR3aa: CASSSGLASQFF; CDR3nt: TGTGCCAGCAGCTCGGGACTAGCATCCCAGTTCTTC